The text below deals with one T cell receptor beta chain. This record comes from a study of blood T cell repertoires in COVID-19. In the study overall: Researchers got acute and convalescent COVID-19 samples from the United States, Italy and Spain. Nucleic acid was either cDNA or gDNA, and it came from T cells, B-cell-depleted T cells, or PBMCs.

Germline loops: CDR1 KGHDR, CDR2 SFDVKD. J gave up 7 bases and V 4 bases, and 8 bases lay outside the gene matches. The CDR3 loop spans 14 amino acids. In the original workflow: Estimated nucleated cell counts came from reference gene primer amplification. Libraries were prepared by immunoSEQ multiplex PCR; TCRdb keeps only in-frame clonotypes and omits some of them. V and J calls and clone size are given by that table; D and trimming were obtained from the DNA. This sample has roughly 76,000 clones; 80% to 90% occur once, and the top ten carry approximately 28%. The genes are TRBV24-1 and TRBJ1-2; TRBD1 agrees at 7 bases. Sequencing was performed on peripheral blood. The sequence was obtained from a woman older than 75 with active or convalescent COVID-19. Written as DNA, the CDR3 is TGTGCCACCAGTGACCCCGACAGGGCCGCTGGCTACACCTTC. Protein product: CATSDPDRAAGYTF.